The T cell receptor beta chain under discussion was sequenced for a study of cytomegalovirus exposure and HLA in healthy donors. Across the study: An early release of data contained 75 million to 90 million unique TCRs, which came from HLA-typed donors.

General study findings and limits: A later analysis linked a missense variant in DCLRE1C to the trimming of TCR beta V and J genes. Most sequenced TCRs were rare (though some public TCRs occurred in many donors).

Note on this clone: The antigen remains unidentified.

J was trimmed by 10 bases and V by 3 bases; bases with no gene match: 6. This CDR3 contains 14 residues. Germline assignment: CDR1 SGHRS and CDR2 YFSETQ. The PCR was carried out with 60 Vbeta primers and 13 Jbeta primers. TCRdb keeps only in-frame clones here, not all; method: immunoSEQ multiplex PCR. The table lists 150,000 to 190,000 clones, around 83% of them singletons. This chain joins TRBV5-1 and TRBJ1-6, with 8 nucleotides matching TRBD1. The TCR was taken from a young woman in good health and CMV-seronegative. Sequencing was performed on PBMCs. CDR3 sequence (DNA): TGCGCCAGCAGCTCCAACAGGGGGGACTCACCCCTCCACTTT. This sequence encodes CASSSNRGDSPLHF.